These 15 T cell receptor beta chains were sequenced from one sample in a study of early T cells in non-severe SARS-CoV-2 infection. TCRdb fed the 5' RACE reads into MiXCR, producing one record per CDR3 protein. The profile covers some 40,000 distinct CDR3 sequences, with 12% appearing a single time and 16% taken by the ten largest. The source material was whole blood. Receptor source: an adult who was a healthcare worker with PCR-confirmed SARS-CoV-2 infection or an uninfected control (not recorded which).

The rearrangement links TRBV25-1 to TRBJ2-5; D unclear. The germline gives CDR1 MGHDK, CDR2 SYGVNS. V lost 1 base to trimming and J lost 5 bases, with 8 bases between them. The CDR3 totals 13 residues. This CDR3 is CASSESLGETQYF. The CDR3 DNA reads TGTGCCAGCAGTGAATCCCTAGGGGAGACCCAGTACTTC.

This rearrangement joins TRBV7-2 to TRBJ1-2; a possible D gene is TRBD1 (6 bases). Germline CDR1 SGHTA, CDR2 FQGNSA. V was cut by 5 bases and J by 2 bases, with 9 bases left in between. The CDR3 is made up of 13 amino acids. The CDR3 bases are TGTGCCAGCAGCCTACAGGGAAACTATGGCTACACCTTC. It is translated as CASSLQGNYGYTF.

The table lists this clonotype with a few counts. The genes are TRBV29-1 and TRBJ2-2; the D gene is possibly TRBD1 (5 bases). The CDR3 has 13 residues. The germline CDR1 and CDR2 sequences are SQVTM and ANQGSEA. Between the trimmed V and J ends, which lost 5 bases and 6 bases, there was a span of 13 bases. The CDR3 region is CSVQGVQAGELFF. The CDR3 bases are TGCAGCGTTCAGGGCGTTCAAGCCGGGGAGCTGTTTTTT.

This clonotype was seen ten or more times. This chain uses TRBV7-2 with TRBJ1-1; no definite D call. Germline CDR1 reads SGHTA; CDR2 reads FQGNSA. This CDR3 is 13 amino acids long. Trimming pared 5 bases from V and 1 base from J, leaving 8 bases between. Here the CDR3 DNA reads TGTGCCAGCAGCCGACCGGGGAACACTGAAGCTTTCTTT. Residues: CASSRPGNTEAFF.

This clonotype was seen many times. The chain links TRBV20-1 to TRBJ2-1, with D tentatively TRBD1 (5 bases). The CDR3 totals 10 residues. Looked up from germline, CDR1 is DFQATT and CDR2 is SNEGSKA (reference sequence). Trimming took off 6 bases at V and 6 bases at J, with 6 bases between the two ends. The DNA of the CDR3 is TGCAGTGCCCAGGGCAATGAGCAGTTCTTC. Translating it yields CSAQGNEQFF.

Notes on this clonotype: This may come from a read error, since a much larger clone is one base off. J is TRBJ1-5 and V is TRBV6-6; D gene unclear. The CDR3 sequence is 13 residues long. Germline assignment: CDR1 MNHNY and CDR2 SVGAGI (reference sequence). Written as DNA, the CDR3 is TGTGTCAGCAGTTACTCGACGAATCAGCCCCAGCATTTT. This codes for CVSSYSTNQPQHF.

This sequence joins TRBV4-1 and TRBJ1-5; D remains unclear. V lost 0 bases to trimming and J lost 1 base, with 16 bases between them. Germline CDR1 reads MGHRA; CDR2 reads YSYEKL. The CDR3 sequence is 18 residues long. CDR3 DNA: TGCGCCAGCAGCCAAGATTACACACTTAGAGGGAGCAATCAGCCCCAGCATTTT. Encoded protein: CASSQDYTLRGSNQPQHF.

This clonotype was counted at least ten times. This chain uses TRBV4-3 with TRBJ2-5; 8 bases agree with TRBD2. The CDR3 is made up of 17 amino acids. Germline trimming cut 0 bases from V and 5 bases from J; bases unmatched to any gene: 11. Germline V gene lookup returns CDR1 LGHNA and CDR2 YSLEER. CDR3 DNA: TGCGCCAGCAGCCAAGAAGTCGTAACGGGAGGGCGGGAGACCCAGTACTTC. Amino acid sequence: CASSQEVVTGGRETQYF.

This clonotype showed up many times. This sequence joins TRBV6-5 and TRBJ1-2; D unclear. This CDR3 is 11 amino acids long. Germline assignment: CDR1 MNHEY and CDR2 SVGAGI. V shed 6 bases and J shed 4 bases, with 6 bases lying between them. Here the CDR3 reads CASSPGYGYTF. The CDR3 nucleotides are TGTGCCAGCAGCCCAGGCTATGGCTACACCTTC.

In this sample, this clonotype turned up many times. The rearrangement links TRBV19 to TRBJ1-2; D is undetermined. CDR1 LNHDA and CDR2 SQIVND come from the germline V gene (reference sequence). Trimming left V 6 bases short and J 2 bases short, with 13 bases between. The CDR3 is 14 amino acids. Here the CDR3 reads CASSPGRKNYGYTF. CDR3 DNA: TGTGCCAGTAGCCCCGGTCGGAAGAACTATGGCTACACCTTC.

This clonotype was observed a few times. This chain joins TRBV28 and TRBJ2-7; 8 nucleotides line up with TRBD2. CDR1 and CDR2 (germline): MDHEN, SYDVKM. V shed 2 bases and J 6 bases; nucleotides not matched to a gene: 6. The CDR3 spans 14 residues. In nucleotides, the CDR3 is TGTGCCAGCAGTTTACGGGGGGGAGCGGGCGAGCAGTACTTC. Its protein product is CASSLRGGAGEQYF. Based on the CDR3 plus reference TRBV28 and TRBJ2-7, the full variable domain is DVKVTQSSRYLVKRTGEKVFLECVQDMDHENMFWYRQDPGLGLRLIYFSYDVKMKEKGDIPEGYSVSREKKERFSLILESASTNQTSMYLCASSLRGGAGEQYFGPGTRLTVT.

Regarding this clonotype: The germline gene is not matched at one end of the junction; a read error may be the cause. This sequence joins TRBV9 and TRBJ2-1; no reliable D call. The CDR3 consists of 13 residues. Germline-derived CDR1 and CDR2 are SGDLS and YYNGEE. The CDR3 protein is CACSESAIHEQFF. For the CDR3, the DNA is TGTGCCTGCAGCGAGTCGGCGATCCATGAGCAGTTCTTC.

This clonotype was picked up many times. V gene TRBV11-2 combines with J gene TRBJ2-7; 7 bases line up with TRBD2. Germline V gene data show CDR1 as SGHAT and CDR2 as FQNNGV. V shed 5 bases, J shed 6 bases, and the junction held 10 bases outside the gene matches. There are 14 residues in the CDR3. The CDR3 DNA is TGTGCCAGCAGCGGGAGGGGTACCTCCGTCGAGCAGTACTTC. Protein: CASSGRGTSVEQYF.

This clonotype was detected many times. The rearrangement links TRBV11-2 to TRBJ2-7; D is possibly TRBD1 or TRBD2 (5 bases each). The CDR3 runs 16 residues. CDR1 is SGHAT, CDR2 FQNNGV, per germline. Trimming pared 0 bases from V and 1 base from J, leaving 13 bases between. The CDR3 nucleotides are TGTGCCAGCAGCTTAGAGAGGGCAGGGTGGTCCTACGAGCAGTACTTC. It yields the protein CASSLERAGWSYEQYF.

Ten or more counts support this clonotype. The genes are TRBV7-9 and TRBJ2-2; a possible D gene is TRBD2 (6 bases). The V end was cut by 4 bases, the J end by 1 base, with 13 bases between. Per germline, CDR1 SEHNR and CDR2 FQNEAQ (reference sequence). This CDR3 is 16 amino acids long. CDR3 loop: CASSSLAEKNTGELFF. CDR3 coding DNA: TGTGCCAGCAGCTCTTTAGCGGAAAAGAACACCGGGGAGCTGTTTTTT.